The sequence of this T cell receptor beta chain was determined in a study of naive and memory T cell subsets. Study outcomes and limitations: The RNA method is potentially sensitive to activation and differentiation changes.

Concerning this clonotype: As yet, its antigen is unknown.

Ligated cDNA underwent four rounds of PCR with nested alpha and beta constant region primers and SP2. MiXCR, run by TCRdb on the 5' RACE reads, gives a single entry per CDR3 protein. The table includes 50,000 to 60,000 distinct CDR3 sequences, under 10% detected once. An oligonucleotide containing a UMI was ligated to the 3' end of TCR cDNA. The source of this sequence is a female donor in good health.

CDR3: CASSRIGLGDDKNIQYF. CDR3 DNA: TGTGCCAGCAGCCGGATAGGGTTGGGTGATGACAAAAACATTCAGTACTTC. V and J are TRBV14 and TRBJ2-4, with D unclear. Trimming left V 4 bases short and J 3 bases short, with 19 bases between. There are 17 residues in the CDR3. In germline, CDR1 is SGHDN, CDR2 FVKESK.